The entry below describes one TCR beta chain. Ten or more counts support this clonotype. Its antigen has not been determined. No base quality values were provided; no much bigger clone lies one nucleotide off. Receptor amplification or capture employed PCR. Instrument used: Illumina HiSeq 2500. In TCRdb, the public reads were trimmed at Q25 with fastp and aligned with MiXCR, with productive beta chains retained. Duplicate CDR3 protein sequences are folded into a single record with the most common DNA and genes. The sample table contains around 2,500 distinct CDR3 sequences; only one count was recorded for approximately 15% of them. Under 30% of the sample comes from the top ten. The source of the sample is a study of CXCR3 chemokines and chemotherapy response in bladder cancer (dated 2022 in TCRdb). At the level of the whole study: The study examined whether intratumoral CXCR3 chemokine system activity predicted chemotherapy response in human bladder cancer.

V and J are trimmed by 5 bases and 2 bases, and the gene matches miss 8 bases of the junction. CDR3 length: 15 amino acids, cysteine to phenylalanine. Only the CDR3 DNA stays, 45 bases, in frame from base 1. Sampling was conducted from a patient whose treatment included neoadjuvant chemotherapy. The clonotype originates from a human donor with bladder cancer that responded to neoadjuvant chemotherapy. The chain is assembled from TRBV12-3 or TRBV12-4 and TRBJ1-1; TRBD1 aligns with 7 central bases. For the CDR3, the sequence is CASSTGEGANTEAFF. The nucleotides are TGTGCCAGCAGTACAGGGGAAGGGGCAAACACTGAAGCTTTCTTT.